The present T cell receptor beta chain was sequenced within a study of shared clonotypes between healthy human individuals. The repertoire was sequenced with immunoSEQ multiplex PCR; TCRdb's copy has only in-frame clones and lacks some. The sample contains about 2.4 million clones, roughly 93% of which appear only once. Germline lookup yields CDR1 MGHDK and CDR2 SYGVNS. The CDR3 spans 12 residues. V was clipped by 6 bases and J by 12 bases, with 14 bases between them. The donors, all of them Caucasian adults, lived in Nashville, Tennessee. The rearrangement uses TRBV25-1 and TRBJ1-4; D remains unclear. Material for sequencing was naive CD4+ T cells from PBMCs. The sample's subset: CD45RA+ positively selected. The clonotype was recovered from a man aged 18 to 29 in good health. Some clones in this sample may be carry-over from other donors' samples. CDR3 protein: CASRLWVGELFF. For the CDR3, the DNA is TGTGCCAGCAGGCTCTGGGTCGGGGAACTGTTTTTT. The variable domain in full, with the rest retrieved from reference TRBV25-1 and TRBJ1-4, is EADIYQTPRYLVIGTGKKITLECSQTMGHDKMYWYQQDPGMELHLIHYSYGVNSTEKGDLSSESTVSRIRTEHFPLTLESARPSHTSQYLCASRLWVGELFFGSGTQLSVL.